One sample yielded the 31 T cell receptor beta chains listed below, sequenced in a study of T cells in Graves' hyperthyroidism and ophthalmopathy. Amplification of TCR beta CDR3 regions used RNA as the template. During a first-round RT-PCR of the TCR CDR3, the HTBI primer set was used. Each CDR3 protein gets one entry after TCRdb re-called the multiplex PCR reads with MiXCR. The repertoire holds roughly 630,000 distinct CDR3 sequences, about a sixth seen once, with under 7.5% in the top ten. Source material: blood. The receptor set was obtained from a woman aged 25 to 39 with Graves' hyperthyroidism.

This clonotype was detected only a few times. The chain has TRBV29-1 and TRBJ1-4; TRBD1 aligns across 9 bases. Germline V gives CDR1 SQVTM, CDR2 ANQGSEA. Trimming removed 6 bases from V and 5 bases from J; junction bases left unmatched: 7. This CDR3 is 14 amino acids long. The CDR3 nucleotides read TGCAGCGTCGAAACCGGGACAGGGAATGAAAAACTGTTTTTT. Encoded protein: CSVETGTGNEKLFF.

This clonotype was observed many times. This chain connects TRBV7-6 to TRBJ2-2, with no clear D. The CDR3 covers 14 residues. V was cut by 1 base and J by 7 bases, with 10 bases left in between. Germline loops: CDR1 SGHVS, CDR2 FNYEAQ. The DNA of the CDR3 is TGTGCCAGCAGCTTAGGACGGCAATTCGGGGAGCTGTTTTTT. This sequence encodes CASSLGRQFGELFF.

In its sample, this clonotype was seen a few times. This chain joins TRBV12-3 or TRBV12-4 and TRBJ2-4; TRBD2 matches at 7 bases. J was trimmed by 1 base and V by 1 base; bases with no gene match: 1. The CDR3 is 15 amino acids. Here the CDR3 reads CASSLGEGAKNIQYF. As DNA, the CDR3 is TGTGCCAGCAGTTTAGGGGAGGGGGCCAAAAACATTCAGTACTTC.

This clonotype was seen a handful of times. This rearrangement joins TRBV28 to TRBJ1-2; TRBD1 agrees at 8 bases. Germline CDR1 reads MDHEN; CDR2 reads SYDVKM. This CDR3 contains 17 residues. V dropped 8 bases and J dropped 4; count of bases not matched to a gene: 18. The CDR3 nucleotides read TGTGCCAGCTCCAAGTGGGCTCAGACAGGGGACCCCTATGGCTACACCTTC. Amino acids: CASSKWAQTGDPYGYTF.

This clonotype was detected ten times or more. This chain uses TRBV11-2 with TRBJ2-7; 11 bases are a match to TRBD2. V trimming: 6 bases; J trimming: 3 bases; junction bases outside the gene matches: 10. The germline V gene encodes CDR1 SGHAT and CDR2 FQNNGV. The CDR3 is 16 amino acids. This CDR3 reads CASRRDSGRAVYEQYF. The CDR3 nucleotides read TGTGCCAGCAGAAGAGATAGCGGGAGGGCCGTCTACGAGCAGTACTTC. Variable domain in full (rest from reference TRBV11-2 and TRBJ2-7): EAGVAQSPRYKIIEKRQSVAFWCNPISGHATLYWYQQILGQGPKLLIQFQNNGVVDDSQLPKDRFSAERLKGVDSTLKIQPAKLEDSAVYLCASRRDSGRAVYEQYFGPGTRLTVT.

This chain links TRBV4-1 with TRBJ1-5, with D uncertain. Per the germline V gene, CDR1 is MGHRA and CDR2 is YSYEKL. The CDR3 extends over 14 amino acids. V was shortened by 0 bases and J by 9 bases, with 12 bases between the two germline ends. DNA of the CDR3: TGCGCCAGCAGCCAAGAACCTAGGGCCCGGCCCCAGCATTTT. Translated: CASSQEPRARPQHF.

This clonotype was counted a few times. The chain carries TRBV27 and TRBJ2-7; D is unresolved. Germline V lookup: CDR1 MNHEY, CDR2 SMNVEV (reference sequence). The V end was cut by 2 bases, the J end by 2 bases, with 13 bases between. The CDR3 has 15 residues. The CDR3 sequence: CASSLITAAPYEQYF. As DNA, the CDR3 is TGTGCCAGCAGTTTAATCACAGCAGCCCCCTACGAGCAGTACTTC.

This clonotype was seen at least ten times. The V and J genes are TRBV7-9 and TRBJ2-2, with 9 nucleotides matching TRBD2. From germline, CDR1 is SEHNR and CDR2 FQNEAQ (reference sequence). This CDR3 region has 14 residues. J was trimmed by 6 bases and V by 5 bases; bases with no gene match: 4. CDR3 in DNA: TGTGCCAGCAGCCAGCGGGAGGAGGCCGGGGAGCTGTTTTTT. Its protein is CASSQREEAGELFF.

Remarks on this clonotype: A much larger clone sits a single nucleotide away, making a read error possible. The genes are TRBV30 and TRBJ1-1; 7 bases map to TRBD1. Per the germline V gene, CDR1 is GTSNPN and CDR2 is SVGIG (reference sequence). The ends lost 4 bases at V and 4 bases at J; junction bases unmatched: 6. The CDR3 contains 13 residues. Written as DNA, the CDR3 is TGTGCCTGGACAAACAGGGGCGCCACTGAAGCTTTCTTT. This encodes CAWTNRGATEAFF.

This clonotype was counted many times. The chain carries TRBV20-1 and TRBJ2-7; D gene uncertain. The germline gives CDR1 DFQATT, CDR2 SNEGSKA (reference sequence). The CDR3 runs to 13 residues. The ends were cut back, 3 bases at V and 2 bases at J, with 11 bases in the middle. The CDR3 DNA reads TGCAGTGCTAGGAAGAACGAGGCCTACGAGCAGTACTTC. Translation: CSARKNEAYEQYF.

This clonotype was seen ten or more times. This sequence joins TRBV18 and TRBJ2-7; 13 nucleotides align to TRBD2. Trimming took 6 bases from V and 3 from J; bases not matched to a gene: 5. The CDR3 totals 15 residues. The germline V gene encodes CDR1 KGHSH and CDR2 LQKENI. The CDR3 bases are TGTGCCAGCTCCCAGGGACTAGCGGGACACTACGAGCAGTACTTC. Amino acids: CASSQGLAGHYEQYF.

This clonotype was observed many times. The rearrangement links TRBV6-1 to TRBJ1-5, with a weak D call TRBD1 (5 bases). Germline-derived CDR1 and CDR2 are MNHNS and SASEGT. CDR3 length equals 14 residues. The V end lost 6 bases, the J end lost 3 bases, and 12 bases lay between the germline ends. CDR3 DNA: TGTGCCAGCAGCAGATCGGGGGACAATCAGCCCCAGCATTTT. Protein product: CASSRSGDNQPQHF.

This clonotype was counted at least ten times. V is TRBV24-1 and J is TRBJ2-7; D is unresolved. The CDR3 length is 14 residues. Trimming took off 5 bases at V and 1 base at J, with 11 bases between the two ends. From germline, CDR1 is KGHDR and CDR2 SFDVKD. The CDR3 DNA follows: TGTGCCACCAGTGGTGCAGGTGCTTCCTACGAGCAGTACTTC. The encoded protein is CATSGAGASYEQYF.

This clonotype occurred many times. The genes are TRBV10-3 and TRBJ2-3; no definite D call. The CDR3 is 15 residues long. CDR1 is ENHRY, CDR2 SYGVKD, per germline. V lost 1 base and J lost 0, with 8 bases in between. The CDR3 sequence is CAISEFLASTDTQYF. Here the CDR3 DNA reads TGTGCCATCAGTGAGTTCCTGGCTAGCACAGATACGCAGTATTTT.

There are a few counts of this clonotype. This chain joins TRBV12-3 or TRBV12-4 and TRBJ1-2; the match to TRBD1 covers 8 bases. This CDR3 is built from 13 residues. V was clipped by 6 bases and J by 7 bases; unmatched bases: 7. CDR3 coding DNA: TGTGCCAGCAGAACCGACAGGGGACTTGGCTACACCTTC. Protein sequence: CASRTDRGLGYTF.

V is TRBV25-1 and J is TRBJ2-1, with 8 bases identical to TRBD2. Trimming removed 7 bases from V and 6 bases from J; junction bases left unmatched: 14. The CDR3 length is 16 residues. The germline V gene encodes CDR1 MGHDK and CDR2 SYGVNS. The CDR3 bases are TGTGCCAGCACTCAGTGGGGTAGCGGGAATCTCAATGAGCAGTTCTTC. This encodes CASTQWGSGNLNEQFF.

This clonotype has ten or more counts. The chain combines TRBV30 with TRBJ2-3; no definite D call. Trimming cost V 4 bases and J 5 bases, with 7 bases left between them. CDR1 is GTSNPN and CDR2 is SVGIG in the germline V gene (reference sequence). The CDR3 is made up of 11 amino acids. CDR3 sequence (DNA): TGTGCCTGGACCCTGGGAGATACGCAGTATTTT. Translation gives CAWTLGDTQYF.

The V gene is TRBV10-2, the J gene TRBJ2-7; D perhaps matches TRBD2 (6 bases). Trimming left V 3 bases short and J 2 bases short, with 11 bases between. Germline CDR1 is WSHSY and CDR2 is SAAADI. The CDR3 extends over 14 amino acids. CDR3 protein: CASSEGIAAYEQYF. The CDR3 bases are TGCGCCAGCAGTGAAGGAATAGCGGCCTACGAGCAGTACTTC.

This clonotype appeared many times. The V call is TRBV18, the J call TRBJ2-3; D is perhaps TRBD2 (6 bases). V shed 8 bases and J shed 0 bases, with 12 bases lying between them. The CDR3 totals 14 residues. Germline assignment: CDR1 KGHSH and CDR2 LQKENI. CDR3: CASSPGTSTDTQYF. CDR3 coding DNA: TGTGCCAGCAGCCCCGGGACTAGCACAGATACGCAGTATTTT.

CDR3: CASSLRLAGGFQYF. CDR3 sequence (DNA): TGTGCCAGCAGTCTCCGACTAGCAGGGGGATTCCAGTACTTC. The chain is built from TRBV28 and TRBJ2-5; D possibly uses TRBD1 or TRBD2 (7 bases each). The CDR3 consists of 14 residues. Trimming removed 5 bases from V and 10 bases from J, with 20 bases in between. CDR1 MDHEN and CDR2 SYDVKM come from the germline V gene. Full variable domain (rest looked up from reference TRBV28 and TRBJ2-5): DVKVTQSSRYLVKRTGEKVFLECVQDMDHENMFWYRQDPGLGLRLIYFSYDVKMKEKGDIPEGYSVSREKKERFSLILESASTNQTSMYLCASSLRLAGGFQYFGPGTRLLVL.

The rearrangement uses TRBV6-2 or TRBV6-3 and TRBJ2-5; possibly TRBD2 for D (6 bases). Trimming removed 2 bases from V and 4 bases from J, with 14 bases in between. Germline V CDR1 and CDR2: MNHEY, SVGEGT. The CDR3 extends over 15 amino acids. The CDR3, as DNA: TGTGCCAGCAGTTACCCAGGGACTGCTGGAGAGACCCAGTACTTC. It codes for CASSYPGTAGETQYF.

This clonotype was observed many times. The chain uses TRBV3-1 and TRBJ2-1; 8 bases line up with TRBD1. The CDR3 covers 13 residues. Per germline, CDR1 LGHDT and CDR2 YNNKEL (reference sequence). V lost 8 bases, J lost 10 bases, and 10 bases stayed unmatched. CDR3 nucleotide sequence: TGTGCCAGCGGAAGACAGGGGCAAAGAGAGCAGTTCTTC. It encodes CASGRQGQREQFF.

This sequence joins TRBV30 and TRBJ1-5; the D is unclear. Trimming pared 5 bases from V and 9 bases from J, leaving 23 bases between. In germline, CDR1 is GTSNPN, CDR2 SVGIG (reference sequence). The CDR3 is made up of 15 amino acids. The CDR3 spells CAWSPGDIGRAPQHF. Written as DNA, the CDR3 is TGTGCCTGGTCTCCTGGTGACATTGGGCGGGCGCCCCAGCATTTT.

This clonotype was found a few times. The V call is TRBV2, the J call TRBJ2-7; D might be TRBD2 (5 bases). Germline CDR1 is SNHLY and CDR2 is FYNNEI. Trimming took 6 bases from V and 4 from J, leaving 16 bases between them. The CDR3 consists of 14 residues. Written as DNA, the CDR3 is TGTGCCAGCAGCAAATCCGGGATGATGTACGAGCAGTACTTC. Protein: CASSKSGMMYEQYF.

This clonotype was observed a handful of times. The gene calls are TRBV5-1 and TRBJ2-2; 8 bases match TRBD2. The CDR3 has 17 residues. With 4 bases clipped from V and 0 bases from J, the junction kept 8 bases outside the gene matches. CDR1 is SGHRS, CDR2 YFSETQ, per germline. The CDR3 DNA sequence: TGCGCCAGCAGCAGGGGACTAGATTATCCGAACACCGGGGAGCTGTTTTTT. Translating gives CASSRGLDYPNTGELFF.

This clonotype came up many times. The rearrangement uses TRBV18 and TRBJ1-4, with TRBD1 identical over 8 bases. Looked up from germline, CDR1 is KGHSH and CDR2 is LQKENI. CDR3 length: 14 amino acids. The V and J ends lost 3 bases and 8 bases, in that order; junction bases with no gene match: 5. CDR3 nucleotides: TGTGCCAGCTCACCTGGCAGGGGGCGAGAAAAACTGTTTTTT. Residues: CASSPGRGREKLFF.

This clonotype was seen ten or more times. This chain joins TRBV7-3 and TRBJ2-7; D is perhaps TRBD2 (5 bases). Germline V gene sequence: CDR1 SGHTA, CDR2 FQGTGA. The V end was cut by 3 bases, the J end by 3 bases, with 6 bases between. The CDR3 runs 12 residues. CDR3 region: CASSFGLYEQYF. CDR3 bases: TGTGCCAGCAGCTTCGGACTCTACGAGCAGTACTTC.

In its sample, this clonotype was seen many times. This chain links TRBV18 with TRBJ2-7; maybe TRBD1 (6 bases). Trimming cost V 4 bases and J 0 bases, with 10 bases left between them. Germline loops: CDR1 KGHSH, CDR2 LQKENI. The CDR3 sequence is 14 residues long. Here the CDR3 reads CASSRQDSSYEQYF. CDR3 nucleotides: TGTGCCAGCTCACGGCAGGACAGCTCCTACGAGCAGTACTTC.

The CDR3 region is CASNNQGVSFNEQFF. DNA for the CDR3: TGTGCCAGCAACAACCAAGGGGTTTCTTTCAATGAGCAGTTCTTC. V gene TRBV9 combines with J gene TRBJ2-1, with TRBD1 as a possible D gene (5 bases). The CDR3 totals 15 residues. The V gene lost 6 bases and the J gene lost 6 bases, with 19 bases spanning the gap. The germline gives CDR1 SGDLS, CDR2 YYNGEE.

There are many counts of this clonotype. V and J are TRBV11-1 and TRBJ2-3; D could derive from TRBD1 or TRBD2 (5 bases each). This CDR3 contains 15 residues. CDR1 and CDR2 from the germline V gene are SGHAT and FQDESV (reference sequence). V lost 1 base and J 2 bases, leaving 10 bases between the germline ends. CDR3 residues: CASSLGGISTDTQYF. The CDR3 bases are TGTGCCAGCAGCTTAGGGGGGATTTCCACAGATACGCAGTATTTT.

The genes are TRBV5-1 and TRBJ2-1; TRBD1 is a possible D gene (6 bases). This CDR3 is built from 16 residues. Trimming pared 5 bases from V and 8 bases from J, leaving 23 bases between. Germline loops: CDR1 SGHRS, CDR2 YFSETQ. CDR3 DNA: TGCGCCAGCAGGGCAGGGGTCGCAGCCTCACACGATGAGCAGTTCTTC. Translating it yields CASRAGVAASHDEQFF.